This T cell receptor (beta chain) derives from a study of regulatory and conventional T cells in RAG deficiency. Study-wide findings and caveats: These Omenn syndrome Treg sorts may hold peripherally activated cells instead. Treg unique TCR beta sequences were 80 to 100-fold fewer in Omenn syndrome and CID/AS patients than controls. RAG-deficient patients showed markedly lower Shannon entropy and higher Simpson indices than control T-cell subsets. In Omenn syndrome, Treg and Tconv repertoires overlapped >85%.

The CDR3 contains 17 residues. V trimming: 4 bases; J trimming: 7 bases; junction bases outside the gene matches: 17. The germline V gene has CDR1 SGHKS and CDR2 YYEKEE (reference sequence). Conventional CD4+ T cells were sorted from blood as CD25-low CD127-high cells. Remarks on this clone: Antigen: not known.

The assay was immunoSEQ multiplex PCR, and TCRdb's table has in-frame clones only and misses some. Of more than 20,000 clones listed, roughly 96% are singletons. The data were also submitted as part of a second study, on regulatory T cells. That report adds: The PCR used 52 TRBV and 13 TRBJ primers.

Material for sequencing was CD25- CD4+ T cells sorted from blood. This rearrangement joins TRBV5-5 to TRBJ1-2, with 9 positions matching TRBD1. This clonotype was sampled from a human donor in good health. DNA for the CDR3: TGTGCCAGCAGCGAACCGGGACAGGGTAATACTATGCGTGGCTACACCTTC. Translation gives CASSEPGQGNTMRGYTF.